The TCR beta chain under discussion was sequenced for a study of blood T cell repertoires in COVID-19. In the study overall: Italy, Spain and the United States were the sources of the convalescent and acute COVID-19 samples.

Study processing details: Amplification of reference gene primers provided the estimated nucleated cell counts. TCRdb's copy holds only in-frame clones and misses some; the assay was immunoSEQ multiplex PCR. The V and J calls and clone size were taken over from that table, and D and trimming were inferred from the DNA. The table shows about 170,000 clones, with roughly 86% occurring only once. Germline CDR1 reads SGHTA; CDR2 reads FQGNSA. J lost 3 bases, V lost 1 base, and 2 bases had no gene match. The CDR3 consists of 16 residues. Sequencing was performed on peripheral blood. The sequence was collected from a man between 65 and 80 years old with acute or convalescent COVID-19. The chain combines TRBV7-2 with TRBJ2-1; TRBD2 matches 11 bases. CDR3 in DNA: TGTGCCAGCAGCTTAGTAGGGACTAGCGGCTACAATGAGCAGTTCTTC. Protein sequence: CASSLVGTSGYNEQFF.